This T cell receptor (beta chain) was identified during a study of blood T cell repertoires in COVID-19. This CDR3 has 15 residues. The V gene lost 8 bases and the J gene lost 4 bases, with 18 bases spanning the gap. Germline loops: CDR1 SGHTA, CDR2 FQGNSA. Using immunoSEQ multiplex PCR, the repertoire was profiled, and TCRdb retains in-frame clones only, with some absent. Among approximately 250,000 clones listed, approximately 85% were seen once. The origin of this receptor is a woman between 45 and 65 years old with acute COVID-19. The chain recombines TRBV7-2 with TRBJ1-5, with D perhaps TRBD1 (6 bases). The material sequenced was PBMCs or T cells enriched from blood (not recorded which). CDR3 in DNA: TGTGCCAGCTTACCGGGGCAGGGGTATAATCAGCCCCAGCATTTT. Its translation is CASLPGQGYNQPQHF.